Only a few counts were recorded for the clone carrying this T cell receptor (beta chain). The antigen is not known. V was clipped by 2 bases and J by 9 bases, with 20 bases between them. Germline V gene data show CDR1 as SEHNR and CDR2 as FQNEAQ (reference sequence). The CDR3 is 16 amino acids. This sample is drawn from a study of cytomegalovirus exposure and HLA in healthy donors. About the research overall: The study placed about four fifths of its approximately 360 genotyped donors in the Caucasian-associated ancestry cluster. Study-wide points: The study found most TCR sequences rare, yet found some public TCRs in many donors. Researchers catalogued some 160 TCR beta chains as cytomegalovirus-associated.

60 Vbeta and 13 Jbeta primers were used in PCR. Clones were sequenced by immunoSEQ multiplex PCR, and TCRdb holds only the in-frame ones, with some missing. Of roughly 200,000 clones in the sample, roughly 10% were seen once. The clonotype comes from a woman aged 25 to 39 in good health and CMV-seropositive. The chain is built from TRBV7-9 and TRBJ2-1; a possible D gene is TRBD1 (6 bases). The source material was PBMCs. The DNA for the CDR3 is TGTGCCAGCAGCTTACGGACAAGCTTTAGGGGGAGTGAGCAGTTCTTC. Translated, it gives CASSLRTSFRGSEQFF.